A single TCR beta chain is shown here with its context. Its specificity is unknown. The data belong to a study of OX40 agonist ivuxolimab in advanced cancers. Broader study findings: Nonresponders, in some cases, also had low normalized T-cell clonal expansion. Individuals who were partial responders at 0.1-3.0 mg/kg had clonal expansion that ranked among the lowest. Relative to CD4+ cells, CD8+ T cells on average had more expanded clones.

Germline CDR1 reads MDHEN; CDR2 reads SYDVKM. The ends were cut back, 6 bases at V and 0 bases at J, with 12 bases in the middle. This CDR3 has 15 residues. The repertoire was sequenced with immunoSEQ multiplex PCR; TCRdb's copy has only in-frame clones and lacks some. The table lists about 63,000 clones, around 88% of them singletons. This receptor was identified in an adult with an advanced solid tumor such as melanoma, head and neck, liver or kidney cancer. The starting material was CD4+ or CD8+ T cells sorted from blood, obtained in a trial of the OX40 agonist ivuxolimab. The chain combines TRBV28 with TRBJ2-1; D is possibly TRBD2 (6 bases). The CDR3 loop reads CASSAGPSSYNEQFF. The CDR3, as DNA: TGTGCCAGCAGCGCGGGACCTAGCTCCTACAATGAGCAGTTCTTC.